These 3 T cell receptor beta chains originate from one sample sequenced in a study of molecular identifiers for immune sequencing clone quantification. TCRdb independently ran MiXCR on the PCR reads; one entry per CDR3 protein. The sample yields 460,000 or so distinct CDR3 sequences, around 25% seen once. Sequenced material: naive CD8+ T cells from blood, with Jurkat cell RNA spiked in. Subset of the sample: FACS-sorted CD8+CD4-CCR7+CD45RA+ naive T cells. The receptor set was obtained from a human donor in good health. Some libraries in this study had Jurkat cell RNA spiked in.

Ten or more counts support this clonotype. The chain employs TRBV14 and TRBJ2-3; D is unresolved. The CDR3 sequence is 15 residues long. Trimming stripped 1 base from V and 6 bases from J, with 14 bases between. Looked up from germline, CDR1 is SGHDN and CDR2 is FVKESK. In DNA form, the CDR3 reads TGTGCCAGCAGCCAAGTCGCAGGAATTGCGGATACGCAGTATTTT. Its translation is CASSQVAGIADTQYF.

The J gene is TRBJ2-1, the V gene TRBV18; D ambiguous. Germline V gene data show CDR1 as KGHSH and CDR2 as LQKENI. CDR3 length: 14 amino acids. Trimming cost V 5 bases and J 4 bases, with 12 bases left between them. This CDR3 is CASSSRTEYNEQFF. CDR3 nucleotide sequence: TGTGCCAGCTCATCGCGGACCGAGTACAATGAGCAGTTCTTC.

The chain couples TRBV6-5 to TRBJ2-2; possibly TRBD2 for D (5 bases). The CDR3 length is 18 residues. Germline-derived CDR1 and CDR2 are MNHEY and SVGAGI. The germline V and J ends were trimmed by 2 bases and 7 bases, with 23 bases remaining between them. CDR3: CASSYGIVACGPGGELFF. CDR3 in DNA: TGTGCCAGCAGTTACGGAATCGTAGCGTGTGGGCCCGGCGGGGAGCTGTTTTTT.